This T cell receptor beta chain was profiled in a study of spatial heterogeneity in lung cancer. Time point in this sample: sample taken at primary tumor resection. The donors, 70 or so patients with untreated early-stage non-small cell lung cancer, provided the samples. There are 12 residues in the CDR3. The ends were cut back, 6 bases at V and 4 bases at J, with 13 bases in the middle. Germline CDR1 is DFQATT and CDR2 is SNEGSKA (reference sequence). This clonotype was counted ten times or more. The size of this beta chain means little, since it is a stray read in a library made for alpha chains. Via MiXCR, TCRdb re-called the 5' RACE reads, giving one row per CDR3 protein. The sample lists some 16,000 distinct CDR3 sequences, 3.6% occurring once.

This sequence joins TRBV20-1 and TRBJ2-7, with unresolved D. The source material was normal lung tissue next to the tumor, sampled at surgery. The origin of this receptor is a male donor with early-stage non-small cell lung cancer. DNA of the CDR3: TGCAGTGCCAGCAGACTGACGTACGAGCAGTACTTC. It is translated as CSASRLTYEQYF.